This TCR beta chain was found in a study of T cell changes during pregnancy in multiple sclerosis. This table comes from immunoSEQ multiplex PCR, and its TCRdb copy is limited to in-frame clones, with some not included. This table has tens of thousands of clones, approximately 86% appearing once. This CDR3 has 15 residues. Germline values: CDR1 SGHRS, CDR2 YFSETQ. Between the trimmed V and J ends, which lost 0 bases and 4 bases, there was a span of 11 bases. This clone came up a few times. Material: peripheral blood, obtained in the first trimester of pregnancy. The receptor was derived from a female donor with multiple sclerosis, enrolled in a pregnancy study. The rearrangement links TRBV5-1 to TRBJ1-5; tentative D call: TRBD1 (6 bases). Here the CDR3 DNA reads TGCGCCAGCAGCTTGGAGGGGGGGGAGAATCAGCCCCAGCATTTT. This encodes CASSLEGGENQPQHF.